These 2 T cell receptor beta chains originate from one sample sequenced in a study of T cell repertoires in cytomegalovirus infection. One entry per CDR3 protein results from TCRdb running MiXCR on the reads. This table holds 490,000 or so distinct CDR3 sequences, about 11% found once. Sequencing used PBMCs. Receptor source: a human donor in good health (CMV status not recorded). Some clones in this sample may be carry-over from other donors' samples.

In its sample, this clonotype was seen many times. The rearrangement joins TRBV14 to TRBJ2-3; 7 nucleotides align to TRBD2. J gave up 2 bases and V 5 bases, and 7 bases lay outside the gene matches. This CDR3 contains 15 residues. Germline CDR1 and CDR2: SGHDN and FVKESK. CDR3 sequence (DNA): TGTGCCAGCAGCAGCAGCGGGATGTACACAGATACGCAGTATTTT. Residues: CASSSSGMYTDTQYF.

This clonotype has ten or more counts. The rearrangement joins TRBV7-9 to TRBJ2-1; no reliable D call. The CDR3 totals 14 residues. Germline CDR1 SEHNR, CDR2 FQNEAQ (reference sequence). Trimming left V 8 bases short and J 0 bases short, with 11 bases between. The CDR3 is CASLPASSYNEQFF. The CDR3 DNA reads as TGTGCCAGCCTACCGGCGAGCTCCTACAATGAGCAGTTCTTC. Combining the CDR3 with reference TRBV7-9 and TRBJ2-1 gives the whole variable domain DTGVSQNPRHKITKRGQNVTFRCDPISEHNRLYWYRQTLGQGPEFLTYFQNEAQLEKSRLLSDRFSAERPKGSFSTLEIQRTEQGDSAMYLCASLPASSYNEQFFGPGTRLTVL.